This T cell receptor (beta chain) was identified during a study of blood T cell repertoires in COVID-19. Across the study: T cells, B-cell-depleted T cells, or PBMCs provided the cDNA or gDNA that served as material.

The study recruited people aged 18 to 89 years across some 23 US areas. Participants had their cohort set by participant-reported clinical history. In the authors' workflow: Estimated nucleated cell counts came from reference gene primer amplification. Profiling relied on immunoSEQ multiplex PCR, and the TCRdb table lists in-frame clones only, not all of them. D and trimming come from the DNA, and the V and J calls and clone size come from that table. The data hold under 300,000 clones, with around 90% observed a single time. Germline CDR1 and CDR2: SGHTA and FQGNSA. Trimming cost V 0 bases and J 4 bases, with 10 bases left between them. The CDR3 is made up of 15 amino acids.

This TCR came from a woman in her 30s with acute COVID-19. Material for sequencing was PBMCs or T cells enriched from blood (not recorded which). The chain couples TRBV7-2 to TRBJ2-1; possible D gene TRBD2, 5 bases. CDR3 sequence: CASSLAGEFYNEQFF. CDR3 DNA sequence: TGTGCCAGCAGCTTAGCGGGAGAGTTTTACAATGAGCAGTTCTTC.